This T cell receptor (beta chain) was sequenced during a study of post-analysis software for immune sequencing data. Points from the study as a whole: TRBV5-6, TRBV5-1 and TRBV20-1 were among four to six TRBV segments more frequent in patients than controls.

V was cut by 7 bases and J by 4 bases, with 13 bases left in between. CDR1 and CDR2 from the germline V gene are SQVTM and ANQGSEA. The CDR3 consists of 12 residues. Unique molecular identifiers featured in each of the TCR beta cDNA libraries. One entry per CDR3 protein, called by TCRdb with MiXCR from the PCR reads. Here the sample spans about 540,000 distinct CDR3 sequences, around 34% being singletons. As regards this clonotype: No antigen is known for it.

Sequencing used blood. The TCR was taken from a girl younger than 18 with multiple sclerosis. V gene TRBV29-1 combines with J gene TRBJ2-5; D is undetermined. CDR3 loop: CSATNQGETQYF. In nucleotides, the CDR3 is TGCAGCGCCACAAACCAAGGAGAGACCCAGTACTTC.